Presented here are 22 T cell receptor beta chains from one specimen sequenced in a study of shared clonotypes between healthy human individuals (dated by TCRdb to the early 2020s). The library relied on the immunoSEQ multiplex PCR assay. TCRdb retrieved this table from immuneACCESS and kept in-frame rearrangements only. Not all clones are present; in checked studies, unresolved V genes account for under half, and no reason is known for the remainder. Here the sample has about 2 million clones; approximately 94% occur a single time. In total, the top ten clones hold about 1.1% of the sample. For the CD8 naive samples, CD45RO-negative cells were positively selected for CCR7, yielding a CD45RA+CCR7+ population from which TemRA cells were excluded. The specimen was naive CD8+ T cells sorted from blood. The label giving this sample's cell subset or site can be read as: CD45RA+CCR7+. The receptors were sampled from a man younger than 35 in good health.

The chain couples TRBV4-3 to TRBJ1-6, with D maybe TRBD1 (5 bases). CDR1 is LGHNA, CDR2 YSLEER, per germline. The CDR3 runs to 16 residues. Deletions cut 1 base from V and 8 bases from J, with 15 bases between. In DNA, the CDR3 is TGCGCCAGCAGCCAAGCGTACTCAGGGTTTGATTCACCCCTCCACTTT. Its protein product is CASSQAYSGFDSPLHF.

This chain links TRBV6-5 with TRBJ2-1, with TRBD2 identical over 11 bases. Germline-derived CDR1 and CDR2 are MNHEY and SVGAGI. The CDR3 is made up of 16 amino acids. The junction had 6 bases not matched to a gene; V was cut back by 1 base and J by 7 bases. The CDR3 DNA reads TGTGCCAGCAGTTACTTTATCACTAGCGGGGGAAATGAGCAGTTCTTC. It specifies CASSYFITSGGNEQFF.

This rearrangement joins TRBV7-8 to TRBJ2-1; 14 nucleotides match TRBD2. CDR3 size: 19 residues. V shed 4 bases and J 4 bases; nucleotides not matched to a gene: 12. CDR1 is SGHVS, CDR2 FQNEAQ, per germline. CDR3 residues: CASSSGLAGAHPSYNEQFF. The DNA for the CDR3 is TGTGCCAGCAGCTCGGGACTAGCGGGGGCTCATCCCTCATACAATGAGCAGTTCTTC.

This chain links TRBV11-2 with TRBJ2-4, with a tentative D call TRBD2 (5 bases). CDR3 length equals 15 residues. Germline CDR1 is SGHAT and CDR2 is FQNNGV. V was pared by 7 bases and J by 7 bases, with 20 bases between. CDR3 sequence: CASTIEGLLRNIQYF. In DNA form, the CDR3 reads TGTGCCAGCACTATAGAGGGCCTCCTGAGGAACATTCAGTACTTC.

This clone showed up just a few times. Other DNA sequences of this sample code for an identical CDR3. The V and J genes are TRBV7-9 and TRBJ1-5; D possibly corresponds to TRBD1 (5 bases). This CDR3 is built from 12 residues. Germline-derived CDR1 and CDR2 are SEHNR and FQNEAQ (reference sequence). V gave up 4 bases and J gave up 4 bases, with 5 bases separating them. The CDR3 DNA sequence: TGTGCCAGCAGCTCAGGGAATCAGCCCCAGCATTTT. Translating it yields CASSSGNQPQHF. Full variable domain (missing parts from reference TRBV7-9 and TRBJ1-5): DTGVSQNPRHKITKRGQNVTFRCDPISEHNRLYWYRQTLGQGPEFLTYFQNEAQLEKSRLLSDRFSAERPKGSFSTLEIQRTEQGDSAMYLCASSSGNQPQHFGDGTRLSIL.

The V call is TRBV11-2, the J call TRBJ2-3, with 13 bases fitting TRBD2. There are 16 residues in the CDR3. The J segment lost 5 bases and the V segment lost 0 bases, leaving 2 bases of the junction unmatched. CDR1 and CDR2 from the germline V gene are SGHAT and FQNNGV. The CDR3 DNA reads as TGTGCCAGCAGCTTAGAACTAGCGGGGGGGCAAGATACGCAGTATTTT. It translates to CASSLELAGGQDTQYF. Looking up the rest from reference TRBV11-2 and TRBJ2-3 gives the full variable domain: EAGVAQSPRYKIIEKRQSVAFWCNPISGHATLYWYQQILGQGPKLLIQFQNNGVVDDSQLPKDRFSAERLKGVDSTLKIQPAKLEDSAVYLCASSLELAGGQDTQYFGPGTRLTVL.

The chain joins TRBV6-5 to TRBJ2-7, with D hard to call. The CDR3 extends over 14 amino acids. V was clipped by 3 bases and J by 0 bases, with 9 bases between them. Germline V gene sequence: CDR1 MNHEY, CDR2 SVGAGI. Written as DNA, the CDR3 is TGTGCCAGCAGTTATGCGGCATACTCCTACGAGCAGTACTTC. Translation gives CASSYAAYSYEQYF.

This sequence joins TRBV4-1 and TRBJ2-7, with D maybe TRBD2 (6 bases). The CDR3 runs to 13 residues. In germline, CDR1 is MGHRA, CDR2 YSYEKL. V shed 5 bases and J shed 3 bases, with 11 bases lying between them. The CDR3 DNA reads TGCGCCAGCAGCTTCCGACTAGACTACGAGCAGTACTTC. Amino acid sequence: CASSFRLDYEQYF.

Regarding this clone: Other nucleotide sequences in the sample specify the same CDR3. The gene calls are TRBV5-1 and TRBJ2-1, with 8 bases matching TRBD1. There are 15 residues in the CDR3. V was clipped by 4 bases and J by 1 base; unmatched bases: 4. Germline assignment: CDR1 SGHRS and CDR2 YFSETQ. The CDR3: CASSLGQGSYNEQFF. The CDR3 region has the DNA TGCGCCAGCAGCCTAGGACAGGGATCCTACAATGAGCAGTTCTTC.

This clone was recorded once. The gene calls are TRBV10-2 and TRBJ2-7; D not certain. The CDR3 runs to 13 residues. The ends were cut back, 0 bases at V and 6 bases at J, with 9 bases in the middle. Germline V gene sequence: CDR1 WSHSY, CDR2 SAAADI. The CDR3 nucleotides are TGCGCCAGCAGTGAGTCCAGCCTCCGCGAGCAGTACTTC. It is translated as CASSESSLREQYF.

This clone has just one count. V is TRBV11-2 and J is TRBJ2-7; D gene uncertain. The CDR3 covers 12 residues. V was clipped by 4 bases and J by 5 bases, with 9 bases between them. Germline V gene lookup returns CDR1 SGHAT and CDR2 FQNNGV. The CDR3: CASSWGPNEQYF. The DNA for the CDR3 is TGTGCCAGCAGCTGGGGTCCCAACGAGCAGTACTTC.

J is TRBJ1-6 and V is TRBV11-2, with D hard to call. The CDR3 has 15 residues. Per the germline V gene, CDR1 is SGHAT and CDR2 is FQNNGV. V lost 6 bases to trimming and J lost 4 bases, with 13 bases between them. The CDR3 sequence: CASSSEYSYNSPLHF. The CDR3 DNA reads as TGTGCCAGCAGTTCGGAATACAGTTATAATTCACCCCTCCACTTT.

This clone has a single count. The chain is built from TRBV14 and TRBJ1-2; 8 nucleotides line up with TRBD1. The CDR3 totals 16 residues. Germline assignment: CDR1 SGHDN and CDR2 FVKESK. V shed 0 bases and J 6 bases; nucleotides not matched to a gene: 9. Here the CDR3 reads CASSQEGQGRLDGYTF. The CDR3, as DNA: TGTGCCAGCAGCCAAGAAGGACAGGGCAGGCTAGATGGCTACACCTTC.

The chain couples TRBV10-1 to TRBJ2-7; perhaps TRBD2 as D (6 bases). The CDR3 totals 16 residues. Germline values: CDR1 WNHNN, CDR2 SYGVQD (reference sequence). Trimming removed 2 bases at V and 6 bases at J, with 20 bases between. CDR3 sequence: CASSEVSGGESGEQYF. CDR3 nucleotides: TGCGCCAGCAGTGAGGTCTCGGGCGGGGAATCTGGCGAGCAGTACTTC.

The chain employs TRBV2 and TRBJ2-7; D gene uncertain. This CDR3 spans 13 amino acids. The germline gives CDR1 SNHLY, CDR2 FYNNEI. Trimming took off 3 bases at V and 1 base at J, with 7 bases between the two ends. The DNA of the CDR3 is TGTGCCAGCAGTGATCTGGCTTCCTACGAGCAGTACTTC. It codes for CASSDLASYEQYF. Supplemented by reference TRBV2 and TRBJ2-7, the full variable domain reads EPEVTQTPSHQVTQMGQEVILRCVPISNHLYFYWYRQILGQKVEFLVSFYNNEISEKSEIFDDQFSVERPDGSNFTLKIRSTKLEDSAMYFCASSDLASYEQYFGPGTRLTVT.

The CDR3 sequence is CASSQGGREKSPLHF. CDR3 DNA sequence: TGCGCCAGCAGCCAAGGCGGGAGGGAAAAATCACCCCTCCACTTT. The rearrangement links TRBV4-3 to TRBJ1-6, with D uncertain. Trimming took 1 base from V and 10 from J, leaving 14 bases between them. This CDR3 is built from 15 residues. Germline V gene lookup returns CDR1 LGHNA and CDR2 YSLEER.

The chain joins TRBV6-1 to TRBJ2-3; the D is unclear. The V gene lost 2 bases and the J gene lost 1 base, with 10 bases spanning the gap. Germline CDR1 is MNHNS and CDR2 is SASEGT. The CDR3 spans 15 residues. The CDR3 coding sequence is TGTGCCAGCAGTGAACTCTGGACCCGCACAGATACGCAGTATTTT. Amino acids: CASSELWTRTDTQYF.

The DNA for the CDR3 is TGTGCCAGCAGTTTCCCCGCGGGTAGGGCTGAGCAGTTCTTC. Its translation is CASSFPAGRAEQFF. The J gene is TRBJ2-1, the V gene TRBV28, with a tentative D call TRBD2 (5 bases). This CDR3 has 14 residues. Trimming left V 3 bases short and J 9 bases short, with 15 bases between. Germline CDR1 MDHEN, CDR2 SYDVKM.

The chain combines TRBV13 with TRBJ2-7; either TRBD1 or TRBD2 may supply D (5 bases each). CDR3 size: 14 residues. Deletions cut 0 bases from V and 3 bases from J, with 9 bases between. Germline CDR1 and CDR2: PRHDT and FYEKMQ (reference sequence). The CDR3 bases are TGTGCCAGCAGCTTAGGAATGAGGGGCTACGAGCAGTACTTC. It specifies CASSLGMRGYEQYF. The whole variable domain, remainder taken from reference TRBV13 and TRBJ2-7, is AAGVIQSPRHLIKEKRETATLKCYPIPRHDTVYWYQQGPGQDPQFLISFYEKMQSDKGSIPDRFSAQQFSDYHSELNMSSLELGDSALYFCASSLGMRGYEQYFGPGTRLTVT.

The chain links TRBV6-6 to TRBJ1-2, with 11 bases that match TRBD1. Germline values: CDR1 MNHNY, CDR2 SVGAGI (reference sequence). V shed 4 bases, J shed 5 bases, and the junction held 0 bases outside the gene matches. The CDR3 loop spans 13 amino acids. CDR3 residues: CASSWDRGYGYTF. The CDR3 bases are TGTGCCAGCAGTTGGGACAGGGGGTATGGCTACACCTTC.

This chain joins TRBV4-1 and TRBJ2-7, with D possibly TRBD1 on 5 matching bases. Germline values: CDR1 MGHRA, CDR2 YSYEKL. The V gene lost 0 bases and the J gene lost 3 bases, with 15 bases spanning the gap. The CDR3 has 16 amino acids. In nucleotides, the CDR3 is TGCGCCAGCAGCCAAGATTTCGTACAGGATGGCTACGAGCAGTACTTC. It specifies CASSQDFVQDGYEQYF.

Points on this clone: The same CDR3 arises from other DNA sequences in this sample as well. The chain uses TRBV27 and TRBJ1-5; D unclear. The CDR3 runs to 13 residues. Germline loops: CDR1 MNHEY, CDR2 SMNVEV (reference sequence). The germline V and J ends were trimmed by 6 bases and 0 bases, with 6 bases remaining between them. The CDR3 DNA sequence: TGTGCCAGCAGCCCCTATAGCAATCAGCCCCAGCATTTT. This encodes CASSPYSNQPQHF.